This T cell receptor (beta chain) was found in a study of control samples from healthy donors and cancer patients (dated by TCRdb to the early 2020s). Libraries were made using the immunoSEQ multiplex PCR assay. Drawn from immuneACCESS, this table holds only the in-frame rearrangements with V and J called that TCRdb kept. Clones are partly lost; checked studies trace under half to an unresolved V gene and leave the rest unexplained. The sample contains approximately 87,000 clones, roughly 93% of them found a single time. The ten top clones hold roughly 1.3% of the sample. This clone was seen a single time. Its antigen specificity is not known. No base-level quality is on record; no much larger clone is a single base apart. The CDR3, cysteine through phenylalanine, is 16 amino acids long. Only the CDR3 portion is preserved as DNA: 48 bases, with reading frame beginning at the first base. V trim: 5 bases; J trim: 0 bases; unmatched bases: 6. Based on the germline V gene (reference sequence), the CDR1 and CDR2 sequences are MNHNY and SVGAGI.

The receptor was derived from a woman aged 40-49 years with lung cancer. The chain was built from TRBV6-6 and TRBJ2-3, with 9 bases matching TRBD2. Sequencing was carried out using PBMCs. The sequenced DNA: TGTGCCAGCAGTGGCCGACTAGCGGAAAGCACAGATACGCAGTATTTT. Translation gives CASSGRLAESTDTQYF.